This is a list of T cell receptor beta chains from one sample in a study of cytomegalovirus exposure and HLA in healthy donors. Sequenced by immunoSEQ multiplex PCR; TCRdb stores in-frame clones only, minus some. The table has about 81,000 clones, about nine tenths seen once. Source material: PBMCs. These receptors all come from a man younger than 35 in good health and CMV-seronegative. The conserved cysteine and the conserved F or W are not part of the CDR3 here. D genes are given only for firm matches. The size of a clone is reported for some rows only, either as once, few or many, or as a class for expanded clones.

V: TRBV2; J: TRBJ2-5; size: -; D: TRBD1; CDR3: ASRAGQGGRTQY
V: TRBV14; J: TRBJ1-2; size: -; D: -; CDR3: ASSRRGNYGYT
V: TRBV5-1; J: TRBJ2-3; size: -; D: TRBD2; CDR3: ASSLDAGGSTDTQY
V: TRBV28; J: TRBJ2-1; size: -; D: -; CDR3: ASSFPDSNEQF
V: TRBV6-5; J: TRBJ2-7; size: once; D: -; CDR3: ASSFLARSYEQY
V: TRBV30; J: TRBJ2-5; size: -; D: -; CDR3: AWSLRGSRLFGETQY
V: TRBV5-4; J: TRBJ1-2; size: once; D: -; CDR3: ASSSTDKDGYT
V: TRBV28; J: TRBJ2-7; size: -; D: -; CDR3: ASSLDIYEQY
V: TRBV12-5; J: TRBJ2-7; size: once; D: -; CDR3: ASGLTFGEGAYEQY
V: TRBV6-5; J: TRBJ2-2; size: -; D: -; CDR3: ASSYSWSGRTGELF
V: TRBV11-2; J: TRBJ1-3; size: -; D: -; CDR3: ASSSDRLSGNTIY
V: TRBV5-1; J: TRBJ2-7; size: -; D: -; CDR3: ASRAGAGYEQY
V: TRBV28; J: TRBJ2-7; size: -; D: TRBD2; CDR3: ASSLAGAGYEQY
V: TRBV7-8; J: TRBJ1-1; size: -; D: -; CDR3: ASSLQGREATEAF
V: TRBV28; J: TRBJ1-2; size: -; D: -; CDR3: ASSNPAQGFPGYT
V: TRBV2; J: TRBJ2-7; size: -; D: -; CDR3: ASSEALGQGSYEQY
V: TRBV28; J: TRBJ1-2; size: once; D: -; CDR3: ASSEIRTADHGYT
V: TRBV28; J: TRBJ2-7; size: -; D: -; CDR3: ASSQGYEQY
V: TRBV11-3; J: TRBJ2-1; size: -; D: TRBD2; CDR3: ASSPGRTTNEQF
V: TRBV5-1; J: TRBJ1-5; size: -; D: -; CDR3: ASRGQPNQPQH
V: TRBV4-3; J: TRBJ2-2; size: -; D: -; CDR3: ASSPTGTFNTGELF
V: TRBV7-2; J: TRBJ2-2; size: once; D: -; CDR3: ASSAQAHRTTGELF
V: TRBV11-2; J: TRBJ2-3; size: -; D: -; CDR3: ASSLLAPGTGVTQY
V: TRBV6-5; J: TRBJ1-2; size: -; D: -; CDR3: ASSPSGGGYT
V: TRBV27; J: TRBJ2-1; size: -; D: TRBD2; CDR3: ASRGLASYNEQF
V: TRBV20-1; J: TRBJ2-5; size: -; D: -; CDR3: SARTAETQY
V: TRBV29-1; J: TRBJ2-7; size: -; D: -; CDR3: SVEADTPYEQY
V: TRBV7-3; J: TRBJ1-2; size: once; D: TRBD1; CDR3: ASSLKQGAGYT